The 13 T cell receptor beta chains below all came from one sample that was sequenced in a study of cytomegalovirus exposure and HLA in healthy donors. 13 Jbeta primers and 60 Vbeta primers were used for the PCR. Data came from immunoSEQ multiplex PCR; TCRdb stores just in-frame clones and leaves some out. Of 210,000 or so clones in the sample, roughly 79% were seen once. Sequencing was done on a sample of PBMCs. Receptors were obtained from a man between 18 and 35 years old in good health and CMV-seronegative.

This sequence joins TRBV2 and TRBJ2-6; 10 nucleotides align to TRBD1. The J segment lost 4 bases and the V segment lost 5 bases, leaving 5 bases of the junction unmatched. The CDR3 loop spans 16 amino acids. Germline V gene sequence: CDR1 SNHLY, CDR2 FYNNEI. The CDR3 spells CASSPGTGDGANVLTF. CDR3 DNA sequence: TGTGCCAGCAGTCCCGGGACAGGGGACGGGGCCAACGTCCTGACTTTC.

The genes are TRBV11-2 and TRBJ2-2; tentative D call: TRBD1 (5 bases). V lost 5 bases and J lost 5, with 21 bases in between. CDR1 is SGHAT and CDR2 is FQNNGV in the germline V gene. CDR3 length: 17 residues. The CDR3 DNA reads as TGTGCCAGCAGCCCCCGCCCCGTAGGGGATACGACCGGGGAGCTGTTTTTT. Translation: CASSPRPVGDTTGELFF.

J is TRBJ1-2 and V is TRBV12-1; the table's D call, TRBD1, has no DNA check behind it. TRBV12-1 is marked as a pseudogene. The CDR3 sequence is 17 residues long. The CDR3 sequence is CASSFPRGQAPMGGYTF. CDR3 sequence (DNA): TGTGCCAGCAGCTTCCCAAGGGGGCAGGCCCCGATGGGAGGCTACACCTTC.

The gene calls are TRBV14 and TRBJ1-2, with TRBD1 as a possible D gene (6 bases). The CDR3 runs 13 residues. CDR1 SGHDN and CDR2 FVKESK come from the germline V gene. Trimming shortened V by 4 bases and J by 8 bases, and 14 bases separated the two germline ends. DNA of the CDR3: TGTGCCAGCAGCCCTCGACAGGACATGGGCTACACCTTC. Its protein is CASSPRQDMGYTF.

The chain combines TRBV11-2 with TRBJ1-1, with 8 bases aligning to TRBD1. The CDR3 extends over 17 amino acids. Germline CDR1 and CDR2: SGHAT and FQNNGV. The ends lost 3 bases at V and 3 bases at J; junction bases unmatched: 12. CDR3: CASSFEYRQGQDTEAFF. In DNA form, the CDR3 reads TGTGCCAGCAGCTTCGAATACCGACAGGGGCAGGACACTGAAGCTTTCTTT.

J is TRBJ1-2 and V is TRBV27, with a possible D match to TRBD1 (6 bases). Trimming pared 6 bases from V and 5 bases from J, leaving 19 bases between. The CDR3 loop spans 15 amino acids. The V gene's germline CDR1 is MNHEY and CDR2 SMNVEV (reference sequence). The CDR3 nucleotides are TGTGCCAGCAGCCAAGCCCCGACAGGCTCGTATGGCTACACCTTC. As protein: CASSQAPTGSYGYTF.

V and J are TRBV7-3 and TRBJ2-7, with 8 bases that match TRBD1. This CDR3 contains 15 residues. J was trimmed by 2 bases and V by 5 bases; bases with no gene match: 8. In germline, CDR1 is SGHTA, CDR2 FQGTGA. The CDR3 reads CASSKQPGQAYEQYF. In DNA form, the CDR3 reads TGTGCCAGCAGCAAACAACCGGGACAGGCCTACGAGCAGTACTTC.

The V gene is TRBV6-5, the J gene TRBJ2-7; 12 bases fit TRBD2. V gave up 1 base and J gave up 4 bases; unmatched junction bases: 2. This CDR3 is built from 15 residues. Germline V gives CDR1 MNHEY, CDR2 SVGAGI. The CDR3 loop reads CASSYLTSGSYEQYF. The DNA for the CDR3 is TGTGCCAGCAGTTACTTGACTAGCGGGAGTTACGAGCAGTACTTC.

The rearrangement uses TRBV4-3 and TRBJ2-7; 8 bases are shared with TRBD1. Trimming took 5 bases from V and 3 from J; bases not matched to a gene: 9. The CDR3 consists of 15 residues. The germline gives CDR1 LGHNA, CDR2 YSLEER. CDR3 sequence reads: CASSDGTGDFYEQYF. The CDR3 DNA follows: TGCGCCAGCAGCGACGGGACAGGCGACTTCTACGAGCAGTACTTC.

The V call is TRBV30, the J call TRBJ2-1; 13 bases agree with TRBD2. The germline V gene has CDR1 GTSNPN and CDR2 SVGIG (reference sequence). The trim removed 8 bases at V and 7 bases at J, leaving 17 bases unmatched. The CDR3 covers 17 residues. The CDR3 is CATLPGRGLAGMNEQFF. CDR3 DNA: TGTGCCACCCTACCGGGCAGGGGACTAGCGGGAATGAATGAGCAGTTCTTC.

V gene TRBV29-1 combines with J gene TRBJ2-3, with 10 bases that match TRBD2. With 6 bases clipped from V and 2 bases from J, the junction kept 5 bases outside the gene matches. CDR3 length: 14 residues. CDR1 SQVTM and CDR2 ANQGSEA come from the germline V gene. The DNA of the CDR3 is TGCAGCGTAGGAGCGGGGGGGACCACAGATACGCAGTATTTT. This gives the protein CSVGAGGTTDTQYF.

The rearrangement joins TRBV11-2 to TRBJ1-2; no definite D call. The CDR3 is made up of 13 amino acids. V lost 1 base and J 3 bases, leaving 6 bases between the germline ends. The germline V gene encodes CDR1 SGHAT and CDR2 FQNNGV. For the CDR3, the DNA is TGTGCCAGCAGCTTAGGAACAGACTATGGCTACACCTTC. It yields the protein CASSLGTDYGYTF.

The chain has TRBV4-2 and TRBJ2-7; D might be TRBD1 (6 bases). V lost 1 base, J lost 3 bases, and 10 bases lay in between. The germline V gene encodes CDR1 LGHNA and CDR2 YNFKEQ. This CDR3 is built from 14 residues. CDR3 in amino acids: CASSQVGAGYEQYF. The CDR3 nucleotides read TGTGCCAGCAGCCAAGTGGGGGCCGGCTACGAGCAGTACTTC.